This TCR beta chain originates from a study of T cells in Graves' hyperthyroidism and ophthalmopathy. The TCR beta CDR3 regions underwent amplification using RNA transcripts as the source. An initial round of RT-PCR targeting the TCR CDR3 relied on the HTBI primer set. In TCRdb, the multiplex PCR reads were re-called with MiXCR into one record per CDR3 protein. The sample shows a few hundred thousand distinct CDR3 sequences, around 14% of them seen only once. This clonotype was detected a few times. Its antigen is as yet unknown. Study conclusions and caveats: Blood samples included most of the expanded thyroid clonotypes exceeding 0.001.

Patients having uncontrolled infection, another autoimmune disease, pregnancy or lactation were not included. CDR3 length: 13 residues. The V gene's germline CDR1 is SGHRS and CDR2 YFSETQ. The V end was cut by 5 bases, the J end by 7 bases, with 12 bases between. The chain uses TRBV5-1 and TRBJ1-4, with D possibly being TRBD1 (5 bases). The sequenced sample was blood. This receptor was obtained from a woman younger than 30 with Graves' hyperthyroidism. As DNA, the CDR3 is TGCGCCAGCAGGGAGGGGAGATCTGAAAAACTGTTTTTT. It yields the protein CASREGRSEKLFF.